This entry describes one TCR beta chain. The antigen remains undetermined. Germline V gene data show CDR1 as SGHTA and CDR2 as FQGNSA. This CDR3 has 15 amino acids. V lost 2 bases to trimming and J lost 4 bases, with 12 bases between them. The entry originates in a study of naive and memory T cell subsets. General study points: Especially in CD8 cells, naive repertoires contained a few larger clonotypes, possibly CD45RA-re-expressing memory cells.

Both TRBC1 and TRBC2 were covered by a beta constant-region primer of two equimolar oligonucleotides. The ligated cDNA underwent four PCR rounds using SP2 and nested alpha and beta constant-region primers. From the UMI-ligation and nested PCR reads, TCRdb called clonotypes with MiXCR, one entry per CDR3 protein. This sample has about 99,000 distinct CDR3 sequences, with 14% found just once. The chain employs TRBV7-2 and TRBJ1-5; D uncertain. The TCR comes from a human donor in good health. The sample was naive CD8+ T cells from blood. DNA of the CDR3: TGTGCCAGCAGCTTATCTCCTACGGGGAATCAGCCCCAGCATTTT. It is translated as CASSLSPTGNQPQHF.